This T cell receptor (beta chain) is from a study of glioma-infiltrating T cells after dendritic cell vaccination. Using immunoSEQ multiplex PCR, the repertoire was profiled, and TCRdb retains in-frame clones only, with some absent. This sample has 50,000 to 75,000 clones, with more than 75% found just once. The CDR3 is made up of 15 amino acids. Looked up from germline, CDR1 is SGHNT and CDR2 is YYREEE (reference sequence). The time point: after dendritic cell vaccination, including at tumor progression/relapse. Sequenced material: blood, taken after dendritic cell vaccination. V and J are TRBV5-4 and TRBJ2-5; D is perhaps TRBD1 (7 bases). The DNA end favors TRBJ2-7, so the J call may be wrong. The clonotype comes from a human donor with glioblastoma. The CDR3 sequence is CASRFAGQLQYEQYF. For the CDR3, the DNA is TGTGCCAGCAGATTCGCGGGACAGCTACAATACGAGCAGTACTTC.